The source of this TCR beta chain is a study of metastatic and nonmetastatic thyroid tumors (dated by TCRdb to about 2020). Background on the whole study: For patients with malignant and with benign thyroid disease, the researchers compared repertoires between peripheral blood samples and tumor or nodule tissue samples. What the authors observed across the whole study: In both blood and tumor samples, TCR beta diversity was reported to be significantly higher in malignant tumors than in benign nodules.

The library was generated by PCR. Sequencing was carried out with an Illumina HiSeq 4000. High-throughput sequencing was used to profile the TCR beta-chain CDR3 region of each patient. In the authors' own workflow: Drawing on CDR3 differences between clinicopathological groups, the researchers built a classifier meant to tell apart patients with distant-metastatic papillary thyroid cancer. To measure repertoire diversity the researchers used the Shannon index, while the Morisita-Horn index served to gauge how similar the tumor and blood repertoires were. Through fastp at Q25 and MiXCR, TCRdb rebuilt clones from the public reads, retaining in-frame beta chains. What appears here as the V and J calls and clone size reflects TCRdb's work, not the paper's. This sample holds 35,000 to 50,000 clones; 9.5% to 13% were observed only once. Jointly, the top ten make up about 10% of the sample. None of the patients had been given any treatment before thyroid surgery. Using T-cell receptor beta sequencing, the researchers looked back retrospectively at clinical samples from patients, gathered between about 2011 and 2018.

This clone was observed a few times. Its antigen is not yet known. This may be a read error, as it is one base from a much larger clone. Taken from cysteine to phenylalanine, the CDR3 has 14 residues. The entry retains the CDR3 DNA only, 42 bases that are in frame from base 1. CDR1 SNHLY and CDR2 FYNNEI are derived from the germline V gene. The sequence is built from TRBV2 and TRBJ1-1; a tentative D call is TRBD1 (6 bases match). The material sequenced was blood. The sequence was collected from a male donor with papillary thyroid cancer or a benign thyroid nodule (not recorded which). Some clones in this sample may be carry-over from other donors' samples. The sequenced DNA: TGTGCCAGCAGTGAATTGGAGGGGGACACTGAAGATTTCTTT. Its translation is CASSELEGDTEDFF.